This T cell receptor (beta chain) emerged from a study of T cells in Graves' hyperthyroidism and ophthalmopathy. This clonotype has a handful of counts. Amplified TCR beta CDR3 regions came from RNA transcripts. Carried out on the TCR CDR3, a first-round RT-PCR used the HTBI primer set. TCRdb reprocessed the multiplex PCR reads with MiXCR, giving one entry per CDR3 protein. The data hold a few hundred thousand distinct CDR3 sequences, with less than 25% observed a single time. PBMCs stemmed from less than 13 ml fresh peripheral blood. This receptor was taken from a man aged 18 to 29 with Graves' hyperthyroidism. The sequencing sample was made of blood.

The CDR3 region is CASSPGAKYGLNTEAFF. DNA of the CDR3: TGTGCCAGCTCCCCGGGAGCCAAGTACGGTTTGAACACTGAAGCTTTCTTT. The chain employs TRBV18 and TRBJ1-1; D remains ambiguous. The CDR3 runs 17 residues. Germline CDR1 reads KGHSH; CDR2 reads LQKENI. Trimming took 6 bases from V and 0 from J, leaving 20 bases between them.